This record concerns one T cell receptor (beta chain) sequence. Its antigen is unidentified. A read error may produce the germline difference seen at one junction end. With a constant-region primer, TCR beta cDNA was made from approximately 510 ng of total RNA. Library construction for TCR beta comprised three nested multiplex PCR rounds performed with slightly modified ARM-PCR. Amplification in the first two PCR rounds was performed using TRBV1-TRBV30 forward primers and a C-beta reverse primer for around 9 cycles each. Each CDR3 protein gets one entry after TCRdb re-called the multiplex PCR reads with MiXCR. The table lists 300,000 to 350,000 distinct CDR3 sequences, less than 70% of them singletons. Unsorted whole blood supplied the RNA, and germline DNA was extracted too. Preoperatively, peripheral blood was drawn, approximately 4.2 milliliters in total. This entry comes from a study of tumor-infiltrating lymphocytes in primary liver carcinoma. Study summary: Staging of the tumors gave T1-T3 N0M0, with widths of roughly 4.2 to 11 cm.

The CDR3 spans 22 residues. Germline lookup yields CDR1 LGHNA and CDR2 YNFKEQ. Study observations and caveats: Bulk unsorted sampling precluded comparing CD4+ and CD8+ repertoires. Tumor samples exhibited a significantly greater top-250-clone fraction than blood samples (p = 0.039).

Material for sequencing was peripheral blood. This chain uses TRBV4-2 with TRBJ2-6, with a weak D call TRBD1 (5 bases). The sequence was obtained from a middle-aged man with primary liver carcinoma and hepatitis B virus infection. CDR3 region: CASSQQGYGKGLIQSGANVLTF. CDR3 sequence (DNA): TGTGCCAGCAGCCAACAAGGTTACGGCAAGGGGCTAATTCAATCTGGGGCCAATGTCCTGACTTTC.